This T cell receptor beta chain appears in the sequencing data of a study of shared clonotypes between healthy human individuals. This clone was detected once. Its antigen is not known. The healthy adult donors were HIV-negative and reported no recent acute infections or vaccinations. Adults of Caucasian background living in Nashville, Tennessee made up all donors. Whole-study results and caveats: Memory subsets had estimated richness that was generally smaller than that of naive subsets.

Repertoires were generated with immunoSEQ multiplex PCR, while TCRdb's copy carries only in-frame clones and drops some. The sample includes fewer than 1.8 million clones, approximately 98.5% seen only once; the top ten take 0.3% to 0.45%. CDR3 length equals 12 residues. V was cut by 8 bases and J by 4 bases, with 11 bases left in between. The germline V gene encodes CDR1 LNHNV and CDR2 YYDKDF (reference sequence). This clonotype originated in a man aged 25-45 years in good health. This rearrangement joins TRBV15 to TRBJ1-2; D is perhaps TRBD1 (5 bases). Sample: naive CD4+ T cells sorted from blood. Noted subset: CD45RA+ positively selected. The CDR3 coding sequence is TGTGCCACCGCGGAGGGGCTCTATGGCTACACCTTC. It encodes CATAEGLYGYTF.